The subject of this entry is one T cell receptor (beta chain). The antigen it binds to is not known. Base qualities are missing; no much larger clone stands one base away. V loses 1 base, J loses 1 base, and the germline ends lie 10 bases apart. From the cysteine through the phenylalanine, the CDR3 covers 14 amino acids. Only the CDR3 region is kept as DNA, spanning 42 bases read in frame from base 1. Looking up the germline V gene (reference sequence) yields CDR1 DFQATT and CDR2 SNEGSKA. These data come from a study of molecular identifiers for immune sequencing clone quantification (dated by TCRdb to 2017 to 2018). For the study in its entirety: For a replicate experiment, RNA from approximately 20,000 or 100,000 naive CD8 T cells was divided into five aliquots, of which four were sequenced. CD8 T cells were used in a methods study to benchmark molecular-identifier clustering-based TCR repertoire sequencing (MIDCIRS) and TCR RNA copy counting. Study-wide findings and limitations: Without barcode sub-clustering, chimeric consensus sequences inflated TCR diversity; chimeras reached as high as 47%. Spiked-in Jurkat TCR RNA equal to a single cell's worth was reported to be detectable even within one million naive CD8 T cells. In CMV-specific effector cells, over 97% of molecules were held by clones above 20 RNA copies, whereas under 1% of molecules were held by such clones in naive cells. The sizes of highly expanded clones could end up underestimated when identical TCR molecules share a barcode. Modeling estimated 2.5 to 3 recovered TCR RNA copies per cell, compared with about ten by digital PCR, which implies around 30% capture efficiency. The naive libraries included spiked-in Jurkat TCR RNA (about ten copies' worth), and this Jurkat TCR RNA is not part of the donor repertoire.

Naive CD8 T cell libraries were made from around 18,000 to 910,000 sorted cells using 10%, 30% or 50% of purified RNA. Naive CD8 T cells were FACS-sorted as CD8+CD4-CCR7+CD45RA+ on a BD FACSAria II into RLT Plus buffer. Detection sensitivity was tested by spiking Jurkat RNA equal to roughly 9 TCR copies' worth into samples containing roughly 17,000-1,100,000 naive CD8 T cells. Enrichment of CD8 T cells was performed with RosetteSep CD8+ T Cell Enrichment Cocktail and Ficoll-Paque, after which ACK red cell lysis was carried out. Library construction relied on PCR. Sequencing took place on a NextSeq 500. Preparation of bulk TCR libraries followed a previously described approach, with the TCR primers listed in Table S5. Purification of total RNA was performed with the Qiagen AllPrep DNA/RNA kit. Before any analysis, reads coming from multiple sequencing runs of the same library were combined into one pool. Per the authors' processing: Only reads with exact TCR constant sequence were kept, trimmed to 150 nt, and grouped by their 12-nt molecular barcodes. Within each barcode group, reads were sub-clustered at a 15% Levenshtein threshold, and quality-weighted consensus sequences were built per RNA molecule. Non-functional sequences were discarded, and so were lower-count sequences lying one edit away from another sequence. Based on fitting two negative binomial distributions, any barcode sub-cluster with under 20% of the maximum read count was discarded. TCRdb reprocessing: public reads trimmed at Q25 with fastp, clones called with MiXCR, in-frame beta chains kept. Rows merge per CDR3 protein into single entries with the most common DNA and genes. TCRdb, rather than the study authors, made the V and J calls. This sample holds some 580,000 distinct CDR3 sequences; 25% were observed only once. The ten largest clonotypes hold around 0.78% of the sample.

The TCR sequence derives from a human donor in good health. Some libraries in this study had Jurkat cell RNA spiked in. Recombination joined TRBV20-1 with TRBJ2-5, with no confident D gene call. The sample consisted of naive CD8+ T cells from blood, with Jurkat cell RNA spiked in. The label giving this sample's cell subset or site can be read as: FACS-sorted CD8+CD4-CCR7+CD45RA+ naive T cells. The DNA is TGCAGTGCTAGAGGGTTCTGGGGCCAAGAGACCCAGTACTTC. Its protein is CSARGFWGQETQYF.